These 24 T cell receptor beta chains came from one sample sequenced in a study of cytomegalovirus exposure and HLA in healthy donors. The PCR ran on 60 Vbeta and 13 Jbeta primers. TCRdb's table, derived via immunoSEQ multiplex PCR, lists solely in-frame clones and lacks some. This repertoire shows approximately 160,000 clones, around 85% found once; its top ten account for approximately 1.3%. Sequenced sample: PBMCs. The receptor source for this set is a man aged 45-60 years in good health and CMV-seropositive.

V usage is TRBV6-1 and J usage is TRBJ2-7; 8 bases line up with TRBD2. Trimming took 10 bases from V and 2 from J; bases not matched to a gene: 10. The V gene's germline CDR1 is MNHNS and CDR2 SASEGT. The CDR3 runs 14 residues. CDR3 residues: CATSLAEAPYEQYF. CDR3 nucleotide sequence: TGTGCCACCTCACTAGCGGAGGCCCCCTACGAGCAGTACTTC.

This clone has just a few counts. This CDR3 is also generated by other DNA sequences in the sample. The chain combines TRBV27 with TRBJ2-7; D remains ambiguous. V lost 1 base, J lost 4 bases, and 17 bases lay in between. The CDR3 consists of 16 residues. Germline V gene sequence: CDR1 MNHEY, CDR2 SMNVEV (reference sequence). The CDR3 DNA reads as TGTGCCAGCAGTTTATTCGAAGAGGAGACGTCATACGAGCAGTACTTC. This sequence encodes CASSLFEEETSYEQYF.

V usage is TRBV7-9 and J usage is TRBJ2-3, with a possible D match to TRBD1 (6 bases). CDR3 length equals 14 residues. From germline, CDR1 is SEHNR and CDR2 FQNEAQ (reference sequence). Trimming stripped 6 bases from V and 3 bases from J, with 13 bases between. CDR3 in amino acids: CASRLRQDTDTQYF. The CDR3 DNA is TGTGCCAGCAGGCTAAGACAGGATACAGATACGCAGTATTTT.

CDR3 DNA sequence: TGTGCCAGCAGGGGGACAGGGTATGGCCAGCCCCAGCATTTT. Its translation is CASRGTGYGQPQHF. The J gene is TRBJ1-5, the V gene TRBV6-1; 9 bases map to TRBD1. The CDR3 consists of 14 residues. V was pared by 6 bases and J by 7 bases, with 7 bases of the junction left unmatched. CDR1 MNHNS and CDR2 SASEGT come from the germline V gene.

The gene calls are TRBV5-1 and TRBJ2-1; 11 bases match TRBD2. V lost 5 bases to trimming and J lost 5 bases; unmatched junction nucleotides: 6. The CDR3 extends over 15 amino acids. Germline V gene lookup returns CDR1 SGHRS and CDR2 YFSETQ. The CDR3, as DNA: TGCGCCAGCAGAGGGCTAGCGGGGGGACACAATGAGCAGTTCTTC. Protein sequence: CASRGLAGGHNEQFF.

The chain carries TRBV30 and TRBJ1-5; maybe TRBD1 (5 bases). Trimming cost V 3 bases and J 11 bases, with 17 bases left between them. The CDR3 length is 13 residues. CDR1 is GTSNPN, CDR2 SVGIG, per germline (reference sequence). Written as DNA, the CDR3 is TGTGCCTGGAGCAAGGGGCACTTAGGTTCCCAGCATTTT. As protein: CAWSKGHLGSQHF.

V is TRBV5-6 and J is TRBJ1-1; D is unresolved. V lost 6 bases to trimming and J lost 5 bases, with 14 bases between them. The CDR3 loop spans 13 amino acids. Germline loops: CDR1 SGHDT, CDR2 YYEEEE. The CDR3, as DNA: TGTGCCAGCAATAACTTCCAACGGACTGAAGCTTTCTTT. It codes for CASNNFQRTEAFF. Based on the CDR3 plus reference TRBV5-6 and TRBJ1-1, the full variable domain is DAGVTQSPTHLIKTRGQQVTLRCSPKSGHDTVSWYQQALGQGPQFIFQYYEEEERQRGNFPDRFSGHQFPNYSSELNVNALLLGDSALYLCASNNFQRTEAFFGQGTRLTVV.

This chain joins TRBV13 and TRBJ2-5; 9 bases map to TRBD2. The CDR3 has 16 residues. V lost 3 bases and J lost 1; bases outside the gene matches: 6. Germline CDR1 and CDR2: PRHDT and FYEKMQ (reference sequence). CDR3 coding DNA: TGTGCCAGCAGCTTCTGGACTAGCGCCGTCCAAGAGACCCAGTACTTC. The encoded protein is CASSFWTSAVQETQYF.

The CDR3 DNA reads TGTGCCAGCACGACAGGGTGGTTGGAGACCCAGTACTTC. Translating it yields CASTTGWLETQYF. The chain carries TRBV6-1 and TRBJ2-5; TRBD1 matches 7 bases. V lost 7 bases and J lost 5; bases outside the gene matches: 7. This CDR3 comprises 13 residues. In germline, CDR1 is MNHNS, CDR2 SASEGT.

The rearrangement links TRBV6-6 to TRBJ1-6; 10 bases line up with TRBD1. The CDR3 sequence is 16 residues long. Per the germline V gene, CDR1 is MNHNY and CDR2 is SVGAGI (reference sequence). Unmatched junction bases numbered 10, after V lost 7 bases and J lost 7 bases. CDR3 DNA sequence: TGTGCCAGCACCGCTACCGGGACAGGGGTAAATTCACCCCTCCACTTT. Amino acids: CASTATGTGVNSPLHF.

The chain joins TRBV7-6 to TRBJ2-6, with D perhaps matching TRBD1 (6 bases). Germline V gives CDR1 SGHVS, CDR2 FNYEAQ. The CDR3 is 16 amino acids. Trimming removed 5 bases at V and 0 bases at J, with 11 bases between. The CDR3 reads CASSPGVSSGANVLTF. For the CDR3, the DNA is TGTGCCAGCAGCCCAGGGGTTAGCTCTGGGGCCAACGTCCTGACTTTC. The full variable domain, with the rest looked up from reference TRBV7-6 and TRBJ2-6, is GAGVSQSPRYKVTKRGQDVALRCDPISGHVSLYWYRQALGQGPEFLTYFNYEAQQDKSGLPNDRFSAERPEGSISTLTIQRTEQRDSAMYRCASSPGVSSGANVLTFGAGSRLTVL.

The rearrangement joins TRBV27 to TRBJ2-3; 11 positions agree with TRBD2. After removal of 3 bases from V and 3 bases from J, the junction contained 5 bases not matched to a gene. The CDR3 sequence is 16 residues long. In germline, CDR1 is MNHEY, CDR2 SMNVEV (reference sequence). CDR3 DNA sequence: TGTGCCAGCAGTTTCATTAGCGGGGGGGAAACAGATACGCAGTATTTT. This sequence encodes CASSFISGGETDTQYF.

The chain links TRBV4-3 to TRBJ2-7; 9 nucleotides align to TRBD1. V trimming: 0 bases; J trimming: 6 bases; junction bases outside the gene matches: 9. The CDR3 sequence is 16 residues long. Germline assignment: CDR1 LGHNA and CDR2 YSLEER. In DNA form, the CDR3 reads TGCGCCAGCAGCCAAGAGGCCGGGACAGGGCTAGCCGAGCAGTACTTC. It translates to CASSQEAGTGLAEQYF.

This sequence joins TRBV7-2 and TRBJ2-7; D gene uncertain. CDR1 and CDR2 (germline): SGHTA, FQGNSA. Trimming left V 0 bases short and J 0 bases short, with 3 bases between. The CDR3 extends over 13 amino acids. The CDR3 DNA reads TGTGCCAGCAGCTTAGCACACTCCTACGAGCAGTACTTC. Residues: CASSLAHSYEQYF.

The V gene is TRBV11-2, the J gene TRBJ2-1, with 10 bases matching TRBD2. Germline V gene sequence: CDR1 SGHAT, CDR2 FQNNGV. V was pared by 0 bases and J by 2 bases, with 7 bases of the junction left unmatched. CDR3 length equals 18 residues. The CDR3 loop reads CASSLDSGRAMAYNEQFF. The CDR3 nucleotides read TGTGCCAGCAGCTTAGACAGCGGGAGGGCCATGGCCTACAATGAGCAGTTCTTC.

This sequence joins TRBV30 and TRBJ2-1; 11 bases match TRBD2. V lost 1 base to trimming and J lost 8 bases; unmatched junction nucleotides: 10. Germline V gene data show CDR1 as GTSNPN and CDR2 as SVGIG (reference sequence). The CDR3 runs to 16 residues. The CDR3 sequence: CAWSAPTSGRWYEQFF. CDR3 in DNA: TGTGCCTGGAGTGCACCAACTAGCGGGAGATGGTATGAGCAGTTCTTC.

The V call is TRBV2, the J call TRBJ1-2; D gene ambiguous. Germline-derived CDR1 and CDR2 are SNHLY and FYNNEI. This CDR3 has 12 amino acids. Trimming removed 2 bases from V and 3 bases from J, with 4 bases in between. The CDR3 sequence is CASSETDYGYTF. CDR3 sequence (DNA): TGTGCCAGCAGTGAAACGGACTATGGCTACACCTTC.

The rearrangement links TRBV27 to TRBJ1-1, with a weak D call TRBD1 (6 bases). V lost 5 bases, J lost 0 bases, and 13 bases lay in between. Per germline, CDR1 MNHEY and CDR2 SMNVEV (reference sequence). This CDR3 contains 15 residues. This CDR3 is CASSRPTGMNTEAFF. CDR3 coding DNA: TGTGCCAGCAGTCGACCTACAGGGATGAACACTGAAGCTTTCTTT.

The CDR3 here is CASRTGGNTIYF. CDR3 DNA sequence: TGTGCCAGCAGAACGGGGGGAAACACCATATATTTT. This chain uses TRBV6-5 with TRBJ1-3; D is undetermined. V lost 6 bases, J lost 4 bases, and 7 bases lay in between. The germline gives CDR1 MNHEY, CDR2 SVGAGI. This CDR3 is built from 12 residues.

The V gene is TRBV28, the J gene TRBJ1-5, with unresolved D. V lost 4 bases and J 7 bases, leaving 8 bases between the germline ends. This CDR3 contains 12 residues. Per germline, CDR1 MDHEN and CDR2 SYDVKM. DNA for the CDR3: TGTGCCAGCAGTTCGGGAAGGCAGCCCCAGCATTTT. It yields the protein CASSSGRQPQHF.

The rearrangement joins TRBV6-1 to TRBJ2-2; 9 bases map to TRBD1. Unmatched junction bases numbered 14, after V lost 3 bases and J lost 6 bases. Germline V gene lookup returns CDR1 MNHNS and CDR2 SASEGT. This CDR3 contains 18 residues. CDR3 sequence (DNA): TGTGCCAGCAGTGAGAAGGGACAGGGTGGGGTCGGCCCCGGGGAGCTGTTTTTT. Translated: CASSEKGQGGVGPGELFF.

Of note for this clone: The sample holds other DNA sequences that translate to the same CDR3. The chain links TRBV5-4 to TRBJ2-7, with 14 nucleotides matching TRBD2. The V segment lost 4 bases and the J segment 5 bases; nucleotides outside the gene matches: 2. There are 14 residues in the CDR3. Germline-derived CDR1 and CDR2 are SGHNT and YYREEE (reference sequence). CDR3: CASSLGLAGDEQYF. The CDR3 coding sequence is TGTGCCAGCAGCCTGGGACTAGCGGGAGACGAGCAGTACTTC.

The V call is TRBV4-2, the J call TRBJ2-1; TRBD2 agrees at 8 bases. This CDR3 is built from 16 residues. Germline V gene data show CDR1 as LGHNA and CDR2 as YNFKEQ. After removal of 0 bases from V and 6 bases from J, the junction contained 7 bases not matched to a gene. The CDR3 nucleotides read TGTGCCAGCAGCCAAGATCCCCGGGGGGGCTTCAATGAGCAGTTCTTC. Translated, it gives CASSQDPRGGFNEQFF.

The rearrangement joins TRBV4-1 to TRBJ2-3, with D perhaps TRBD2 (7 bases). The germline gives CDR1 MGHRA, CDR2 YSYEKL. This CDR3 contains 20 residues. The V end was cut by 0 bases, the J end by 0 bases, with 22 bases between. CDR3 sequence: CASSQDEEARTRGSTDTQYF. The CDR3 region has the DNA TGCGCCAGCAGCCAAGATGAAGAGGCTAGGACTAGGGGGAGCACAGATACGCAGTATTTT.